A single sample gave rise to the 2 T cell receptor beta chains below, sequenced in a study of shared clonotypes between healthy human individuals. Method: immunoSEQ multiplex PCR; TCRdb's copy keeps in-frame clones and lacks some. The repertoire holds millions of clones, approximately 92% seen once, with under 0.15% in the top ten. Material for sequencing was naive CD4+ T cells sorted from blood. The subset is: CD45RA+ positively selected. The receptors here all came from a man aged 18-30 years in good health.

V gene TRBV2 combines with J gene TRBJ2-7; D is perhaps TRBD2 (10 bases). The germline V and J ends were trimmed by 6 bases and 7 bases, with 28 bases remaining between them. CDR3 length equals 17 residues. Germline CDR1 reads SNHLY; CDR2 reads FYNNEI. CDR3 region: CASRGTGLLAGVKEQYF. Written as DNA, the CDR3 is TGTGCCAGCAGGGGGACAGGGCTCCTAGCGGGAGTCAAAGAGCAGTACTTC.

This clone appeared a single time. The V call is TRBV6-1, the J call TRBJ1-6; TRBD1 is a possible D gene (6 bases). CDR1 is MNHNS, CDR2 SASEGT, per germline. This CDR3 has 15 amino acids. V dropped 5 bases and J dropped 8 bases, with 16 bases sitting between them. CDR3: CASSLEEGVHSPLHF. The CDR3, as DNA: TGTGCCAGCAGTTTGGAAGAGGGGGTTCATTCACCCCTCCACTTT.